This T cell receptor beta chain was recovered during a study of T cells in Graves' hyperthyroidism and ophthalmopathy. What was amplified from RNA transcripts were TCR beta CDR3 regions. The TCR CDR3 was amplified in a first-round RT-PCR using the HTBI primer set. TCRdb recomputed calls from the multiplex PCR reads with MiXCR, one row per CDR3 protein. The sample has a few hundred thousand distinct CDR3 sequences; roughly 15% are singletons. The CDR3 length is 14 residues. V lost 6 bases and J lost 1, with 12 bases in between. Germline V lookup: CDR1 MDHEN, CDR2 SYDVKM. Among the patients, aged 18 to 65, hyperthyroidism was newly diagnosed and had lasted under 2 months.

The chain recombines TRBV28 with TRBJ2-5, with D perhaps matching TRBD1 (6 bases). The clonotype was recovered from a woman under 30 with Graves' hyperthyroidism. Sequenced: blood. The CDR3 is CASSDLGGQETQYF. CDR3 DNA: TGTGCCAGCAGCGATTTAGGGGGCCAAGAGACCCAGTACTTC.